This TCR beta chain was captured by sequencing in a study of CD8 T cells in Susac syndrome. Trimming took off 2 bases at V and 9 bases at J, with 6 bases between the two ends. Germline CDR1 reads SGHDN; CDR2 reads FVKESK. The CDR3 has 11 amino acids. An amount of RNA that ranged from roughly 0.45 to 1 ug was reverse transcribed with random hexamers. Each CDR3 protein is one row after TCRdb ran MiXCR on the immunoSEQ multiplex PCR reads. The sample has under 550,000 distinct CDR3 sequences, around 85% seen once; the top ten hold roughly 0.1%. Sequencing of TCR beta covered CD8+ and CD4+ T cells obtained from blood. TEMRA cells underwent FACS enrichment and CD8+ and CD4+ T cells underwent negative isolation.

Sequencing was done on a sample of CD8+ T cells from PBMCs. This receptor was obtained from a human donor with multiple sclerosis. V gene TRBV14 combines with J gene TRBJ2-3; no reliable D call. CDR3 region: CASSQLITQYF. Written as DNA, the CDR3 is TGTGCCAGCAGCCAACTCATCACGCAGTATTTT.